The text below deals with one T cell receptor beta chain. In the original processing: How many nucleated cells were present was estimated from reference gene primer amplification. Sequenced by immunoSEQ multiplex PCR; TCRdb stores in-frame clones only, minus some. The V and J calls and clone size were taken over from that table, and D and trimming were inferred from the DNA. The sample holds 150,000 to 200,000 clones, 88% seen once. This sample stems from a study of blood T cell repertoires in COVID-19. In the study overall: The United States, Italy and Spain provided the acute and convalescent COVID-19 samples. The cDNA or gDNA used as material had been derived from T cells, B-cell-depleted T cells, or PBMCs.

There are 12 residues in the CDR3. The germline CDR1 and CDR2 sequences are SGHAT and FQNNGV. V lost 1 base and J lost 4, with 5 bases in between. The sequenced sample was peripheral blood. The TCR originated in a human donor in a cohort sampled during active COVID-19. The chain couples TRBV11-2 to TRBJ2-7; D gene uncertain. The CDR3 DNA sequence: TGTGCCAGCAGCTTAGGGGCTTACGAGCAGTACTTC. Encoded protein: CASSLGAYEQYF.